Below are 18 T cell receptor beta chains sequenced from a single sample in a study of shared T cell receptors in the human thymus. The method was immunoSEQ multiplex PCR; TCRdb's version includes in-frame clones alone and lacks a portion of them. The table has 550,000 to 800,000 clones, over 75% seen once. These data are also associated with another study on human thymus T cells.

Specimen: thymocytes. These receptors were obtained from a girl in the first two years of life with a congenital heart defect.

This clone was detected only once. This chain uses TRBV5-1 with TRBJ1-1; the match to TRBD1 covers 7 bases. The length of the CDR3 is 12 residues. Germline V CDR1 and CDR2: SGHRS, YFSETQ. After removal of 3 bases from V and 9 bases from J, the junction contained 5 bases not matched to a gene. In DNA, the CDR3 is TGCGCCAGCAGCTGGAACAGGGGCCAAGCTTTCTTT. Protein product: CASSWNRGQAFF.

The chain joins TRBV7-9 to TRBJ1-2, with 7 bases lining up with TRBD1. CDR3 size: 16 residues. Germline lookup yields CDR1 SEHNR and CDR2 FQNEAQ (reference sequence). Trimming removed 5 bases from V and 0 bases from J; junction bases left unmatched: 9. DNA of the CDR3: TGTGCCAGCAGCCAAGGACAGGATATGCCTAACTATGGCTACACCTTC. Protein product: CASSQGQDMPNYGYTF.

V gene TRBV7-9 combines with J gene TRBJ2-3; 8 nucleotides align to TRBD1. There are 15 residues in the CDR3. J was trimmed by 4 bases and V by 1 base; bases with no gene match: 4. Looked up from germline, CDR1 is SEHNR and CDR2 is FQNEAQ (reference sequence). DNA of the CDR3: TGTGCCAGCAGCTTAGTAGGACAGGGCCCAGATACGCAGTATTTT. Translation: CASSLVGQGPDTQYF.

The chain uses TRBV11-2 and TRBJ2-5; 7 nucleotides line up with TRBD2. CDR3 length: 16 residues. Germline assignment: CDR1 SGHAT and CDR2 FQNNGV. V shed 4 bases and J 4 bases; nucleotides not matched to a gene: 12. CDR3 nucleotides: TGTGCCAGCAGCTCCCCGAACAGGCTAGCGGCAGAGACCCAGTACTTC. This sequence encodes CASSSPNRLAAETQYF.

The chain has TRBV7-3 and TRBJ1-5; D gene unclear. V was shortened by 4 bases and J by 1 base, with 20 bases between the two germline ends. Per germline, CDR1 SGHTA and CDR2 FQGTGA. CDR3 length: 18 residues. The CDR3 DNA follows: TGTGCCAGCAGCTCGCTAGATCGTTCGGGGATGAGCAATCAGCCCCAGCATTTT. Its translation: CASSSLDRSGMSNQPQHF.

Only a few counts were recorded for this clone. The genes are TRBV2 and TRBJ2-5, with 12 bases identical to TRBD2. The CDR3 is 16 residues long. The V gene's germline CDR1 is SNHLY and CDR2 FYNNEI. With 5 bases clipped from V and 1 base from J, the junction kept 5 bases outside the gene matches. CDR3 DNA sequence: TGTGCCAGCAGTATGACTAGCGGGGGTCCCCAAGAGACCCAGTACTTC. Its translation is CASSMTSGGPQETQYF.

V usage is TRBV5-6 and J usage is TRBJ2-7; D is perhaps TRBD1 (6 bases). The CDR3 runs to 15 residues. Trimming cost V 3 bases and J 3 bases, with 16 bases left between them. CDR1 and CDR2 from the germline V gene are SGHDT and YYEEEE. The CDR3 region has the DNA TGTGCCAGCAGCTCTGAACTACAGGGAGTCTACGAGCAGTACTTC. Protein sequence: CASSSELQGVYEQYF.

The gene calls are TRBV4-1 and TRBJ2-2; possibly TRBD2 for D (5 bases). Germline V gives CDR1 MGHRA, CDR2 YSYEKL. The CDR3 has 17 residues. The V end lost 3 bases, the J end lost 3 bases, and 17 bases lay between the germline ends. The CDR3 here is CASSHRRGKFDTGELFF. CDR3 sequence (DNA): TGCGCCAGCAGCCATCGCCGGGGTAAATTTGACACCGGGGAGCTGTTTTTT.

The rearrangement uses TRBV7-3 and TRBJ2-7; TRBD2 matches 12 bases. J lost 2 bases, V lost 5 bases, and 16 bases had no gene match. The CDR3 loop spans 19 amino acids. CDR1 is SGHTA, CDR2 FQGTGA, per germline. As DNA, the CDR3 is TGTGCCAGCAGCGAGCTACAACGGTGGACTAGCGGGAAAGCCTACGAGCAGTACTTC. Translated: CASSELQRWTSGKAYEQYF.

V and J are TRBV18 and TRBJ2-7; the D gene is possibly TRBD2 (5 bases). This CDR3 is 15 amino acids long. V dropped 5 bases and J dropped 0 bases, with 14 bases sitting between them. Looked up from germline, CDR1 is KGHSH and CDR2 is LQKENI. The CDR3 DNA follows: TGTGCCAGCTCAAGCGGACGGGAAACCTCCTACGAGCAGTACTTC. It codes for CASSSGRETSYEQYF.

Only one count was recorded for this clone. V and J are TRBV5-1 and TRBJ1-1; TRBD1 agrees at 7 bases. The CDR3 contains 14 residues. V shed 6 bases, J shed 1 base, and the junction held 6 bases outside the gene matches. In germline, CDR1 is SGHRS, CDR2 YFSETQ. The CDR3, as DNA: TGCGCCAGCACACCAAACAGGGGGAACACTGAAGCTTTCTTT. Its translation: CASTPNRGNTEAFF.

The chain joins TRBV4-1 to TRBJ1-1; tentative D call: TRBD1 (5 bases). Germline V CDR1 and CDR2: MGHRA, YSYEKL. The CDR3 sequence is 16 residues long. V was trimmed by 0 bases and J by 3 bases, leaving 14 bases between them. The CDR3: CASSQDWSGIHTEAFF. Written as DNA, the CDR3 is TGCGCCAGCAGCCAAGATTGGTCAGGGATCCACACTGAAGCTTTCTTT.

The chain couples TRBV11-2 to TRBJ2-1; D may be TRBD2 (6 bases). V was pared by 1 base and J by 2 bases, with 18 bases between. CDR1 and CDR2 from the germline V gene are SGHAT and FQNNGV. The CDR3 is 18 amino acids. CDR3 in amino acids: CASSLGRGLQDPYNEQFF. CDR3 nucleotide sequence: TGTGCCAGCAGCTTAGGCCGCGGACTACAAGATCCCTACAATGAGCAGTTCTTC. The variable domain in full, completed from reference TRBV11-2 and TRBJ2-1, reads EAGVAQSPRYKIIEKRQSVAFWCNPISGHATLYWYQQILGQGPKLLIQFQNNGVVDDSQLPKDRFSAERLKGVDSTLKIQPAKLEDSAVYLCASSLGRGLQDPYNEQFFGPGTRLTVL.

The chain combines TRBV14 with TRBJ2-2, with TRBD2 matching 7 bases. This CDR3 has 16 residues. Germline CDR1 SGHDN, CDR2 FVKESK. V shed 0 bases and J 3 bases; nucleotides not matched to a gene: 4. The CDR3 DNA follows: TGTGCCAGCAGCCAAGATGGGGGGGGAGACACCGGGGAGCTGTTTTTT. Translated, it gives CASSQDGGGDTGELFF.

This clone was detected only once. The V and J genes are TRBV21-1 and TRBJ1-2; TRBD1, as called in the table, went unchecked against the DNA. TRBV21-1 counts as a pseudogene. The CDR3 runs 13 residues. The CDR3 sequence is CASSTPGGHGYTF. In DNA form, the CDR3 reads TGTGCCAGCAGCACCCCAGGGGGCCATGGCTACACCTTC.

J is TRBJ2-2 and V is TRBV4-1; D perhaps matches TRBD1 (6 bases). Germline V lookup: CDR1 MGHRA, CDR2 YSYEKL. Trimming removed 1 base from V and 2 bases from J, with 8 bases in between. The CDR3 contains 15 residues. The DNA of the CDR3 is TGCGCCAGCAGCCAAGCAGGGGCAAACACCGGGGAGCTGTTTTTT. This sequence encodes CASSQAGANTGELFF.

J is TRBJ1-1 and V is TRBV6-5; TRBD1 matches at 10 bases. Germline V CDR1 and CDR2: MNHEY, SVGAGI. Trimming at V came to 6 bases and at J to 5 bases, leaving 6 bases not matched to a gene. CDR3 length: 14 residues. The CDR3 sequence: CASRRTGGRTEAFF. In DNA, the CDR3 is TGTGCCAGCAGGCGGACAGGGGGTAGGACTGAAGCTTTCTTT.

This clone came up once. The rearrangement joins TRBV27 to TRBJ1-1; 9 bases line up with TRBD1. J gave up 8 bases and V 2 bases, and 6 bases lay outside the gene matches. Germline-derived CDR1 and CDR2 are MNHEY and SMNVEV (reference sequence). The length of the CDR3 is 14 residues. The CDR3, as DNA: TGTGCCAGCAGTTTAAGGGACAGGGAGGGAGAAGCTTTCTTT. This sequence encodes CASSLRDREGEAFF.